This T cell receptor beta chain is drawn from a study of regulatory T cells in long-lasting Graves disease. Whole-study findings and limits: Sample size was small, which may have lowered accuracy.

This clonotype has only a few counts. Its antigen is not known. Given a much more abundant clone one base away, this may be a read error. The time point denotes: newly diagnosed GD, antithyroid drugs for less than 3 months. Extracted PBMC RNA gave rise to the TCR library. An approximately 10-milliliter sample of peripheral blood was drawn into EDTA tubes. In building TCR beta libraries, iRepertoire HTBI primers were used together with Arm-PCR of CDR3 regions. TCRdb ran MiXCR on the multiplex PCR reads and lists one entry per CDR3 protein. Of about 500,000 distinct CDR3 sequences listed, more than 10% are singletons. These data were also reused for a study on T cells in Graves' hyperthyroidism and ophthalmopathy.

The sequenced sample was peripheral blood mononuclear cells (PBMCs), obtained at new diagnosis, from a patient treated with antithyroid drugs. The clonotype was recovered from a woman younger than 45 with Graves disease.

The CDR3 DNA reads TGTGCCACCAGGGGACAGGGGCGGACTGAAGCTTTCTTT. As protein: CATRGQGRTEAFF. The genes are TRBV24-1 and TRBJ1-1; 10 positions agree with TRBD1. CDR3 length: 13 amino acids. Germline V lookup: CDR1 KGHDR, CDR2 SFDVKD. V lost 7 bases, J lost 5 bases, and 3 bases stayed unmatched.